This T cell receptor (beta chain) comes out of a study of blood T cell repertoires in COVID-19 (dated by TCRdb to the early 2020s). For the wider study: The collaborator samples originated in the United States, Italy and Spain and spanned the acute and convalescent phases of COVID-19. The material from the prospective study consisted of cDNA or gDNA derived from T cells, B-cell-depleted T cells, or PBMCs. The dataset comprised deeply sampled blood TCRbeta repertoires from subjects exposed to, actively infected with, or recovered from COVID-19. A freely available public database, intended as a resource for researchers studying the immune response to SARS-CoV-2, is where the repertoires were released. Samples were obtained from the ongoing ImmuneRACE study (first 160 participants) and from about 1,300 subjects provided by 6 global collaborators. Nearly every sample came with metadata listing a de-identified subject ID, COVID-19 status, age in years and sex. HLA class I and class II types, where available, came from metadata supplied by the sample provider rather than from assay-based typing.

The immunoSEQ Assay, a bias-controlled multiplex PCR, was used to amplify TCRbeta CDR3 regions from genomic DNA. Under the source paper's analysis protocol: The number of nucleated cells in each sample was estimated from the amplification of reference gene primers within the assay. To quantify the absolute abundance of each unique TCRbeta CDR3 rearrangement, sequence reads were collapsed and filtered. Productive Simpson clonality was computed per sample as the square root of Simpson's diversity index over productive rearrangements. The clones in this table, taken by TCRdb from immuneACCESS, are in-frame only. Not every clone is retained; where verified, under half of the shortfall comes from an unresolved V gene, and the cause of the rest is unknown. The D gene and trimming were derived from the DNA, and the V and J assignments and clone size from that table. For this sample the table gives 200,000 or so clones, of which more than 80% were detected only once. Approximately 12% of the sample rests with the top ten.

From the germline V gene (reference sequence), CDR1 is PRHDT and CDR2 is FYEKMQ. V gives up 4 bases and J gives up 1 base, and the segment between their germline ends measures 2 bases. From its cysteine to its phenylalanine, the CDR3 spans 11 amino acids. The sequence is cut down to CDR3 DNA, 33 bases in frame from base 1. Points the paper makes about the study in general: The quantity of clinical and demographic metadata differed by source and by participant and was supplied without curation.

One collaborating source in Seattle enrolled patients during active infection and followed them longitudinally through the course of disease. Collaborating institutions collected whole blood in K2EDTA tubes following their own protocols. For TCRbeta analysis, collaborator samples were shipped as frozen whole blood, as isolated PBMCs, or as DNA extracted from either sample type. As to this clone: There is no known antigen for this receptor. No clone much larger than this one lies a single base away; base qualities are absent.

The rearranged segments are TRBV13 and TRBJ2-7; the D gene cannot be named for sure. The sequencing sample was made of peripheral blood. The receptor was derived from a woman older than 75 with COVID-19, enrolled during active disease. The CDR3 protein sequence reads: CASSSSYEQYF. DNA sequence: TGTGCCAGCAGCTCGTCCTACGAGCAGTACTTC.